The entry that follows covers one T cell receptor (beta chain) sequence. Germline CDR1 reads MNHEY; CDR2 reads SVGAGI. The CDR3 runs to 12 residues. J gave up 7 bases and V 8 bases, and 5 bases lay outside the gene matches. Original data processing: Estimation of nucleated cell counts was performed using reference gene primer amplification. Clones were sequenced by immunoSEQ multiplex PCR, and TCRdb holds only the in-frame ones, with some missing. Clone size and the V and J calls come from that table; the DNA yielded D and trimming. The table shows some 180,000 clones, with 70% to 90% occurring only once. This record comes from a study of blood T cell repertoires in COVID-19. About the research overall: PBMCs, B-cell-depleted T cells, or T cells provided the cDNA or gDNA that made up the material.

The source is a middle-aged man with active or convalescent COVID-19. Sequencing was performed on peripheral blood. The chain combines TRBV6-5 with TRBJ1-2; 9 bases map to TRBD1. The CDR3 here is CASSGQGFGYTF. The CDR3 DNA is TGTGCCAGCTCGGGACAGGGCTTTGGCTACACCTTC.